This TCR beta chain was captured by sequencing in a study of glioma-infiltrating T cells. Across the study: Glioma patients had dexamethasone for six or fewer days before surgery.

In regard to this clonotype: The antigen is undetermined.

Amplification of TCR alpha and beta CDR3 regions from RNA used iRepertoire nested multiplex PCR. TCRdb re-derived calls from the multiplex PCR reads in MiXCR, one entry per CDR3 protein. The sample lists about 400,000 distinct CDR3 sequences; less than 50% were seen once. Overall study findings and caveats: Above-expected tissue-blood divergence occurred in all gliomas, most in low-grade ones.

Germline CDR1 LNHDA, CDR2 SQIVND (reference sequence). The CDR3 has 15 amino acids. V gave up 3 bases and J gave up 1 base; unmatched junction bases: 1. This sequence joins TRBV19 and TRBJ2-7; 12 bases are a match to TRBD2. The TCR was taken from a human donor with low-grade glioma or glioblastoma, undergoing nonglioma brain surgery, or in good health (not recorded which). The sequencing input was glioma tissue, nonneoplastic brain tissue, or PBMCs (not recorded which). The CDR3 DNA follows: TGTGCCAGTAGTATCGGGACTAGCGGGTCCTACGAGCAGTACTTC. Encoded protein: CASSIGTSGSYEQYF.